The 27 T cell receptor beta chains listed next were all sequenced from one sample in a study of spatial heterogeneity in lung cancer. Study-level results: The number of expanded tumor alpha and beta chains correlated with mutation number.

Each CDR3 protein is one row after TCRdb ran MiXCR on the 5' RACE reads. This sample has about 20,000 distinct CDR3 sequences, with about 6% found just once. The time point was: sample taken at primary tumor resection. Which antigens these TCRs recognize remains unknown. The sequencing used lung tumor tissue, collected at surgery. Source of these receptors: a female donor with early-stage non-small cell lung cancer.

V gene TRBV5-6 combines with J gene TRBJ2-2; 9 bases match TRBD1. Germline CDR1 reads SGHDT; CDR2 reads YYEEEE. CDR3 length equals 16 residues. V lost 1 base and J lost 5; bases outside the gene matches: 6. CDR3 in DNA: TGTGCCAGCAGCTTGTATGGGACAGGGACTACCGGGGAGCTGTTTTTT. Translated: CASSLYGTGTTGELFF.

This clonotype is medium-sized within its sample. This chain links TRBV5-1 with TRBJ2-3; no clear D gene. Trimming took 6 bases from V and 5 from J, leaving 10 bases between them. The CDR3 loop spans 12 amino acids. The germline CDR1 and CDR2 sequences are SGHRS and YFSETQ. The CDR3, as DNA: TGCGCCAGCACTGGTTCTGGAGATACGCAGTATTTT. It translates to CASTGSGDTQYF.

The V call is TRBV12-3 or TRBV12-4, the J call TRBJ1-4; TRBD1 might be the D (5 bases). The V end lost 8 bases, the J end lost 7 bases, and 17 bases lay between the germline ends. The CDR3 runs 14 residues. Here the CDR3 DNA reads TGTGCCAGCGGGCCGTGGGGGGGGAGTGAAAAACTGTTTTTT. As protein: CASGPWGGSEKLFF.

This clonotype rates as medium-sized. The gene calls are TRBV10-3 and TRBJ2-1, with D tentatively TRBD1 (5 bases). V shed 7 bases and J shed 1 base, with 11 bases lying between them. The CDR3 runs 14 residues. From germline, CDR1 is ENHRY and CDR2 SYGVKD. The CDR3 sequence: CAIMAGRSYNEQFF. CDR3 nucleotide sequence: TGTGCCATCATGGCAGGGCGGTCCTACAATGAGCAGTTCTTC.

There are a few counts of this clonotype. The chain employs TRBV10-3 and TRBJ2-1, with 12 nucleotides matching TRBD2. Germline CDR1 and CDR2: ENHRY and SYGVKD. The CDR3 length is 16 residues. The V segment lost 2 bases and the J segment 9 bases; nucleotides outside the gene matches: 8. CDR3 loop: CAISEGKTSGRLEQFF. The CDR3 region has the DNA TGTGCCATCAGTGAGGGAAAGACTAGCGGGAGACTTGAGCAGTTCTTC.

This clonotype came up a few times. This chain connects TRBV20-1 to TRBJ2-3; 12 nucleotides line up with TRBD2. V gave up 2 bases and J gave up 5 bases; unmatched junction bases: 2. In germline, CDR1 is DFQATT, CDR2 SNEGSKA (reference sequence). The length of the CDR3 is 14 residues. CDR3 bases: TGCAGTGCTAGATCACTAGCGGGGGGAGATACGCAGTATTTT. It codes for CSARSLAGGDTQYF.

This clonotype has a count of ten or more. CDR3 sequence reads: CASRREGLYEQYF. The DNA for the CDR3 is TGTGCCAGCAGGCGGGAGGGCCTCTACGAGCAGTACTTC. This chain joins TRBV2 and TRBJ2-7; TRBD2 agrees at 9 bases. J lost 3 bases, V lost 6 bases, and 3 bases had no gene match. This CDR3 region has 13 residues. Per germline, CDR1 SNHLY and CDR2 FYNNEI.

This clonotype was observed a few times. This rearrangement joins TRBV7-3 to TRBJ2-2; D may be TRBD2 (5 bases). The CDR3 sequence is 15 residues long. V lost 6 bases and J lost 4, with 15 bases in between. Germline V gene data show CDR1 as SGHTA and CDR2 as FQGTGA. As DNA, the CDR3 is TGTGCCAGCAGTTCAAGAGGGCGAGGCACCGGGGAGCTGTTTTTT. This codes for CASSSRGRGTGELFF.

This clonotype was recorded many times. The chain employs TRBV7-9 and TRBJ2-1, with D perhaps TRBD1 or TRBD2 (5 bases each). The CDR3 sequence is 15 residues long. V lost 6 bases to trimming and J lost 0 bases, with 12 bases between them. Germline V gene lookup returns CDR1 SEHNR and CDR2 FQNEAQ (reference sequence). The CDR3 DNA reads as TGTGCCAGCAGGCATTTGGGGGACTCCTACAATGAGCAGTTCTTC. Translated, it gives CASRHLGDSYNEQFF.

This clonotype is classed as medium-sized. This chain joins TRBV3-1 and TRBJ1-2, with 7 bases identical to TRBD1. Germline CDR1 is LGHDT and CDR2 is YNNKEL (reference sequence). V was clipped by 5 bases and J by 4 bases; unmatched bases: 13. The CDR3 is made up of 16 amino acids. The CDR3 protein is CASSTPGQEFSYGYTF. CDR3 nucleotide sequence: TGTGCCAGCAGCACACCCGGACAGGAGTTTTCCTATGGCTACACCTTC.

This clonotype counts as medium-sized. The CDR3 is CASSSRGGTGELFF. The CDR3 DNA is TGTGCCAGCAGCTCCAGGGGTGGCACCGGGGAGCTGTTTTTT. V and J are TRBV11-3 and TRBJ2-2, with D maybe TRBD1 (6 bases). Germline CDR1 is SGHNT and CDR2 is YENEEA. CDR3 size: 14 residues. V lost 4 bases, J lost 4 bases, and 10 bases lay in between.

This clonotype was seen ten or more times. The genes are TRBV6-6 and TRBJ2-3; TRBD1 aligns across 7 bases. The germline CDR1 and CDR2 sequences are MNHNY and SVGAGI (reference sequence). This CDR3 has 17 residues. V dropped 0 bases and J dropped 0; count of bases not matched to a gene: 6. CDR3 region: CASSYSGRGSSTDTQYF. Here the CDR3 DNA reads TGTGCCAGCAGTTACTCTGGCAGGGGGAGCAGCACAGATACGCAGTATTTT.

This clonotype was observed at least ten times. CDR3 sequence (DNA): TGTGCCAGCACTGGGGAGGTAGATACGCAGTATTTT. Residues: CASTGEVDTQYF. The chain joins TRBV7-9 to TRBJ2-3, with TRBD2 as a possible D gene (6 bases). V dropped 7 bases and J dropped 5 bases, with 10 bases sitting between them. The CDR3 contains 12 residues. CDR1 is SEHNR, CDR2 FQNEAQ, per germline (reference sequence).

Many counts were recorded for this clonotype. The chain links TRBV19 to TRBJ1-5; unclear D gene. The CDR3 runs to 12 residues. Trimming pared 5 bases from V and 6 bases from J, leaving 8 bases between. Germline-derived CDR1 and CDR2 are LNHDA and SQIVND (reference sequence). The CDR3 sequence is CASSPLGQPQHF. DNA for the CDR3: TGTGCCAGTAGTCCCCTCGGTCAGCCCCAGCATTTT.

By share, this clonotype ranks as medium-sized. The V gene is TRBV15, the J gene TRBJ1-4; no clear D gene. The germline V gene has CDR1 LNHNV and CDR2 YYDKDF (reference sequence). With 0 bases removed from V and 14 bases from J, the gap between germline ends came to 13 bases. The CDR3 has 13 residues. The DNA of the CDR3 is TGTGCCACCAGCAGAGATGTGGGATTTGGGCTGTTTTTT. This encodes CATSRDVGFGLFF. Full variable domain (remainder filled in from reference TRBV15 and TRBJ1-4): DAMVIQNPRYQVTQFGKPVTLSCSQTLNHNVMYWYQQKSSQAPKLLFHYYDKDFNNEADTPDNFQSRRPNTSFCFLDIRSPGLGDTAMYLCATSRDVGFGLFFGSGTQLSVL.

The sample holds many counts of this clonotype. The genes are TRBV10-3 and TRBJ1-3, with no clear D. V was trimmed by 7 bases and J by 4 bases, leaving 20 bases between them. The CDR3 runs 16 residues. Germline CDR1 is ENHRY and CDR2 is SYGVKD. In nucleotides, the CDR3 is TGTGCCATCACGCTGCAAGACTCTAATACAGGAAACACCATATATTTT. Translation gives CAITLQDSNTGNTIYF.

This clonotype was recorded many times. The rearrangement joins TRBV20-1 to TRBJ1-5, with D unclear. V dropped 6 bases and J dropped 4 bases, with 16 bases sitting between them. The CDR3 is 14 residues long. Germline V gives CDR1 DFQATT, CDR2 SNEGSKA (reference sequence). CDR3 in DNA: TGCAGTGCCCGCGGCCACGACGGAAATCAGCCCCAGCATTTT. Its protein product is CSARGHDGNQPQHF.

Many counts were recorded for this clonotype. The rearrangement joins TRBV28 to TRBJ2-1, with 9 bases matching TRBD2. Germline CDR1 reads MDHEN; CDR2 reads SYDVKM. V lost 6 bases, J lost 4 bases, and 4 bases stayed unmatched. This CDR3 has 14 amino acids. CDR3 DNA sequence: TGTGCCAGCAGAATCGGACTAGCGTACAATGAGCAGTTCTTC. It yields the protein CASRIGLAYNEQFF.

There are a few counts of this clonotype. The gene calls are TRBV7-9 and TRBJ1-1, with D possibly being TRBD1 (5 bases). With 7 bases removed from V and 1 base from J, the gap between germline ends came to 10 bases. The CDR3 is 13 residues long. Germline V gives CDR1 SEHNR, CDR2 FQNEAQ (reference sequence). The chain's CDR3 is CASKFTGNTEAFF. DNA for the CDR3: TGTGCCAGCAAATTTACAGGGAACACTGAAGCTTTCTTT.

There are many counts of this clonotype. The rearrangement uses TRBV7-2 and TRBJ1-1; D is ambiguous. Germline V gene sequence: CDR1 SGHTA, CDR2 FQGNSA. Trimming removed 2 bases at V and 1 base at J, with 11 bases between. The CDR3 has 15 amino acids. CDR3 loop: CASSLYNIGNTEAFF. Written as DNA, the CDR3 is TGTGCCAGCAGCTTATATAACATCGGGAACACTGAAGCTTTCTTT.

In its sample, this clonotype was seen many times. The CDR3 spells CAWGPRVDEQYF. The DNA for the CDR3 is TGTGCCTGGGGGCCCCGGGTGGACGAGCAGTACTTC. The chain uses TRBV30 and TRBJ2-7; no clear D. Germline V lookup: CDR1 GTSNPN, CDR2 SVGIG (reference sequence). Trimming left V 5 bases short and J 5 bases short, with 13 bases between. CDR3 length: 12 amino acids.

This clonotype was found many times. The chain combines TRBV20-1 with TRBJ2-1; perhaps TRBD2 as D (6 bases). Germline-derived CDR1 and CDR2 are DFQATT and SNEGSKA (reference sequence). The CDR3 sequence is 15 residues long. Trimming pared 0 bases from V and 2 bases from J, leaving 11 bases between. The CDR3 loop reads CSARDWEATYNEQFF. CDR3 DNA sequence: TGCAGTGCTAGAGATTGGGAGGCTACCTACAATGAGCAGTTCTTC.

This clonotype was found many times. This chain links TRBV19 with TRBJ2-1; tentatively, D is TRBD2 (5 bases). With 7 bases removed from V and 6 bases from J, the gap between germline ends came to 19 bases. From germline, CDR1 is LNHDA and CDR2 SQIVND (reference sequence). This CDR3 comprises 15 residues. The CDR3 nucleotides read TGTGCCAGTAACTCTCTAGAGAGGGATGGCAATGAGCAGTTCTTC. Translation gives CASNSLERDGNEQFF.

V gene TRBV7-8 combines with J gene TRBJ1-3, with D unclear. Germline values: CDR1 SGHVS, CDR2 FQNEAQ. The CDR3 totals 15 residues. Trimming pared 4 bases from V and 0 bases from J, leaving 10 bases between. The CDR3 nucleotides are TGTGCCAGCAGCTCAGGATTCGGCTCTGGAAACACCATATATTTT. This encodes CASSSGFGSGNTIYF.

The V gene is TRBV7-9, the J gene TRBJ2-5; TRBD1 or TRBD2 may be the D gene (7 bases each). The V end lost 7 bases, the J end lost 4 bases, and 16 bases lay between the germline ends. There are 14 residues in the CDR3. Germline CDR1 is SEHNR and CDR2 is FQNEAQ (reference sequence). This CDR3 is CASIHRGGGETQYF. The CDR3 DNA is TGTGCCAGCATCCACAGGGGAGGGGGAGAGACCCAGTACTTC.

This clonotype was observed many times. This sequence joins TRBV27 and TRBJ1-4; a possible D gene is TRBD1 (6 bases). The CDR3 sequence is 13 residues long. Germline V gives CDR1 MNHEY, CDR2 SMNVEV (reference sequence). V dropped 4 bases and J dropped 6 bases, with 9 bases sitting between them. For the CDR3, the DNA is TGTGCCAGCAGTTACAGGGTTTATGAAAAACTGTTTTTT. It encodes CASSYRVYEKLFF.

This clonotype was counted many times. The chain couples TRBV24-1 to TRBJ2-3; D remains unclear. The V and J ends lost 6 bases and 6 bases respectively, with 15 bases between them. The CDR3 loop spans 14 amino acids. CDR1 is KGHDR and CDR2 is SFDVKD in the germline V gene. The CDR3 DNA reads as TGTGCCACCAGTCCGAAATATGGCGAGGATACGCAGTATTTT. The encoded protein is CATSPKYGEDTQYF.